This T cell receptor (beta chain) was identified in a study of blood T cells in healthy people across ages. The CDR3 has 14 residues. Germline V gives CDR1 SEHNR, CDR2 FQNEAQ (reference sequence). V lost 5 bases and J 5 bases, leaving 15 bases between the germline ends. Researchers isolated at least 7 million PBMCs per sample. With regard to this clonotype: As yet, its antigen is unknown.

Then a second PCR, running roughly 6 to 11 cycles, was carried out with a sample-barcoded 5' primer and a J-beta primer mix. TCRdb re-analysed the 5' RACE reads in MiXCR, keeping a single row per CDR3 protein. Of approximately 850,000 distinct CDR3 sequences detected, around two fifths appear once; the ten largest clones hold about 19%. Study-wide results and limits: Getting older went along with TCR beta diversity per million T cells dropping roughly linearly. Aged donors had fewer naive CD4+ cells and lower diversity than long-lived donors.

The TCR was taken from a man aged 55 to 69 in good health. The V gene is TRBV7-9, the J gene TRBJ2-5; TRBD1 might be the D (5 bases). Sample: blood. For the CDR3, the DNA is TGTGCCAGCAGCCCGAATACAGGTTTGGAGACCCAGTACTTC. The encoded protein is CASSPNTGLETQYF.